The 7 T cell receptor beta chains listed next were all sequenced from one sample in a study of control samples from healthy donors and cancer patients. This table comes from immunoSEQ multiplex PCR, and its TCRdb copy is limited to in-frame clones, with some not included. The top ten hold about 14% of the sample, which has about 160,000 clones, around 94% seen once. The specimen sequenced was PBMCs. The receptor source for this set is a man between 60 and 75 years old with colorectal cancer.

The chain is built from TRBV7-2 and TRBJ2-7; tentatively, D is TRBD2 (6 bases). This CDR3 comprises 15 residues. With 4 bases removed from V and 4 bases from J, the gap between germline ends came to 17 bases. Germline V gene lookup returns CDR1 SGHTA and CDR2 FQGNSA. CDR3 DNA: TGTGCCAGCAGCTCGGGACCGGCGGGGCATTACGAGCAGTACTTC. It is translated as CASSSGPAGHYEQYF.

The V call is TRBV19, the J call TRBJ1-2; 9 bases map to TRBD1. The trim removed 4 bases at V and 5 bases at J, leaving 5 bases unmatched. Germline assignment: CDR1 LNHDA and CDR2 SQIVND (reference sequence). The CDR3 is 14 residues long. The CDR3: CASSRTGEGYGYTF. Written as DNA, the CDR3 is TGTGCCAGTAGTAGGACAGGGGAAGGTTATGGCTACACCTTC.

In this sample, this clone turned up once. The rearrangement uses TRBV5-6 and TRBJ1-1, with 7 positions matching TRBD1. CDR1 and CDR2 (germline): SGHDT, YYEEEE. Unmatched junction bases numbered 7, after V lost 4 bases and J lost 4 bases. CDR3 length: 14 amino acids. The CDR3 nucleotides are TGTGCCAGCAGCCCTAAACAGGGGTCCACTGAAGCTTTCTTT. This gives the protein CASSPKQGSTEAFF.

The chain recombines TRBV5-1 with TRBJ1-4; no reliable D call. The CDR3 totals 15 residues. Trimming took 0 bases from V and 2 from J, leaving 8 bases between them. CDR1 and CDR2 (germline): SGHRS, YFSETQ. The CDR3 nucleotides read TGCGCCAGCAGCTTGGGTCTGGTCACTAATGAAAAACTGTTTTTT. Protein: CASSLGLVTNEKLFF.

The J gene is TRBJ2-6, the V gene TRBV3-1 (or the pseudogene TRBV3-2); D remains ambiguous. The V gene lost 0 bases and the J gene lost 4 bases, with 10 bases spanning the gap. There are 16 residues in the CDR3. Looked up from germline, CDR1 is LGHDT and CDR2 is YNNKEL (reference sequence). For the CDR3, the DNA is TGTGCCAGCAGCCAAGATGAAACTATCGGGGCCAACGTCCTGACTTTC. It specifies CASSQDETIGANVLTF.

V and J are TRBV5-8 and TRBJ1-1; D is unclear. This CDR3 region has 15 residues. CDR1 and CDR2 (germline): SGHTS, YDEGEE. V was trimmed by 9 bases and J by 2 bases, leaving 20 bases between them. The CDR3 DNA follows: TGTGCCACGTCCGTGGGGTCCGGTAGCAACACTGAAGCTTTCTTT. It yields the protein CATSVGSGSNTEAFF.

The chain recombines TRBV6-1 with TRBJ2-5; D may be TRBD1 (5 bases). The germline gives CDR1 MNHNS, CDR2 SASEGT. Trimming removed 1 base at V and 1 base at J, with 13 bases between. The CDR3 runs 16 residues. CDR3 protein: CASSEVYGHRQETQYF. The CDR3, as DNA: TGTGCCAGCAGTGAAGTATATGGACACCGCCAAGAGACCCAGTACTTC.